A selection of T cell receptor beta chains follows, all from one sample in a study of patients and donors after allogeneic stem cell transplantation. MiXCR was run by TCRdb on the RT-PCR reads, yielding one entry per CDR3 protein. This table has about 200,000 distinct CDR3 sequences, less than 50% appearing once. The specimen sequenced was blood, either unsorted or a sorted T cell fraction (not recorded which). Source of these receptors: a human donor who was either an allogeneic HSCT recipient or a stem cell or donor lymphocyte infusion donor (not recorded which). It is not recorded whose cells these are; they may come from a transplant donor. Both conserved end residues are part of each CDR3. The D gene is left open where the match is weak. Expanded clones get a size class; other rows say once, few or many, or leave the size out.

TRBV7-3 | few | TRBD1 | 15 | CASSYDDREATEAFF
TRBV7-2 | NA | NA | 12 | CASTYSNQPQHF
TRBV12-3/TRBV12-4 | few | NA | 15 | CASSLSSSGANVLTF
TRBV4-3 | once | NA | 14 | CASSQDSPTYEQYF
TRBV7-9 | NA | NA | 15 | CASSLSLGSTGGYTF
TRBV6-5 | few | NA | 15 | CASSYSAGHTDTQYF
TRBV10-3 | NA | NA | 17 | CAISDAGISTSGNTIYF
TRBV5-1 | NA | NA | 15 | CASSLGGVENTEAFF
TRBV20-1 | NA | NA | 15 | CSARVRGLSGNTIYF
TRBV5-1 | few | NA | 16 | CASSWGNRNMNTEAFF
TRBV29-1 | few | NA | 11 | CSAQGEFGQFF